This TCR beta chain was captured by sequencing in a study of radiation and T cells in renal cell carcinoma. Study-level background: Nephrectomy followed 15 Gy stereotactic body radiation by 4 weeks. Study-level points and caveats: Top tumor clonotypes rose in blood 2 weeks post-radiation, then contracted.

A remark on this clone: The antigen is not known.

Unmatched junction bases numbered 18, after V lost 7 bases and J lost 9 bases. CDR1 and CDR2 (germline): SQVTM, ANQGSEA. The CDR3 loop spans 16 amino acids. As to time point: blood 2 weeks post-SBRT. The treatment denotes: 15 Gy SBRT to primary tumor, nephrectomy 4 weeks later. Clear cell pathology was present in this patient's renal cell carcinoma. Sequencing was performed with immunoSEQ multiplex PCR; in TCRdb, only in-frame clones are kept and a portion is missing. The sample lists tens of thousands of clones; approximately 86% were seen once. The specimen was blood, collected from a patient whose treatment included radiotherapy and nephrectomy. This receptor was taken from a woman in her forties or fifties with renal cell carcinoma. The rearrangement links TRBV29-1 to TRBJ2-1; the match to TRBD2 covers 10 bases. The DNA for the CDR3 is TGCAGCGGCACTCGCGGTGGTAGCGGGGGGTTTGGTGAGCAGTTCTTC. As protein: CSGTRGGSGGFGEQFF.